The clone carrying this TCR beta chain showed up many times. Germline loops: CDR1 SGHRS, CDR2 YFSETQ. CDR3 size: 17 residues. The trim removed 2 bases at V and 1 base at J, leaving 9 bases unmatched. This entry belongs to a study of molecular identifiers for immune sequencing clone quantification. TCRdb reprocessed the PCR reads via MiXCR and lists one record per CDR3 protein. The sample holds fewer than 350,000 distinct CDR3 sequences, 20% to 25% seen once. The authors gated naive CD8 T cells as CD8+CD4-CCR7+CD45RA+ for sorting. Sequenced sample: naive CD8+ T cells from blood, with Jurkat cell RNA spiked in. Subset denoted: FACS-sorted CD8+CD4-CCR7+CD45RA+ naive T cells. This chain joins TRBV5-1 and TRBJ1-3; 7 nucleotides match TRBD1. The sequence was collected from a human donor in good health. Some libraries in this study had Jurkat cell RNA spiked in. The CDR3 DNA reads as TGCGCCAGCAGCTTAACCTGGGACAGAAAGTCTGGAAACACCATATATTTT. Encoded protein: CASSLTWDRKSGNTIYF.